Listed here are 21 T cell receptor beta chains from one sample, sequenced in a study of blood T cell repertoires in COVID-19. Assay used: immunoSEQ multiplex PCR; TCRdb lists only in-frame clones, some missing. The table lists some 200,000 clones, 65% to 90% of them singletons. The sequenced sample consisted of peripheral blood. The receptors derive from a woman aged 70-85 years with COVID-19, enrolled during active disease.

V and J are TRBV5-4 and TRBJ2-6; 8 bases agree with TRBD1. The ends lost 3 bases at V and 0 bases at J; junction bases unmatched: 11. Germline lookup yields CDR1 SGHNT and CDR2 YYREEE (reference sequence). The CDR3 has 19 residues. This chain's CDR3 is CASSSSGGAGTSGANVLTF. CDR3 in DNA: TGTGCCAGCAGCTCCTCAGGGGGCGCCGGAACCTCTGGGGCCAACGTCCTGACTTTC.

The chain employs TRBV14 and TRBJ2-6; no reliable D call. Germline V gene sequence: CDR1 SGHDN, CDR2 FVKESK. This CDR3 is built from 18 residues. The V gene lost 1 base and the J gene lost 0 bases, with 13 bases spanning the gap. CDR3 residues: CASSQVLASFSGANVLTF. The CDR3 DNA reads as TGTGCCAGCAGCCAAGTGTTAGCCAGTTTCTCTGGGGCCAACGTCCTGACTTTC.

The rearrangement uses TRBV7-3 and TRBJ2-5; unclear D gene. The length of the CDR3 is 13 residues. Trimming pared 4 bases from V and 0 bases from J, leaving 6 bases between. Germline V gene lookup returns CDR1 SGHTA and CDR2 FQGTGA. The CDR3 nucleotides are TGTGCCAGCAGCTCAGGTTACCAAGAGACCCAGTACTTC. Protein product: CASSSGYQETQYF.

The genes are TRBV7-2 and TRBJ1-1; 8 bases are shared with TRBD1. The CDR3 sequence is 16 residues long. Germline CDR1 is SGHTA and CDR2 is FQGNSA. Trimming removed 9 bases from V and 4 bases from J; junction bases left unmatched: 16. As DNA, the CDR3 is TGTGCCAGTACGGGACAGGCCCTAGGGGTGGGCACTGAAGCTTTCTTT. Translated, it gives CASTGQALGVGTEAFF.

The chain is built from TRBV11-3 and TRBJ1-2; TRBD1 might be the D (6 bases). Germline CDR1 is SGHNT and CDR2 is YENEEA. Trimming took 3 bases from V and 6 from J, leaving 20 bases between them. CDR3 length: 16 residues. CDR3 residues: CASSFRGSYGVNGYTF. CDR3 nucleotides: TGTGCCAGCAGCTTTAGGGGGTCCTATGGAGTCAATGGCTACACCTTC.

This chain joins TRBV2 and TRBJ1-1; 7 bases are a match to TRBD1. CDR1 and CDR2 (germline): SNHLY, FYNNEI. The junction had 8 bases not matched to a gene; V was cut back by 8 bases and J by 5 bases. The CDR3 covers 13 residues. CDR3 sequence (DNA): TGTGCCAGCGGAACAGGGGTGGAAACTGAAGCTTTCTTT. Protein sequence: CASGTGVETEAFF.

The chain is built from TRBV5-4 and TRBJ1-2, with D unclear. There are 13 residues in the CDR3. The V end was cut by 4 bases, the J end by 5 bases, with 12 bases between. In germline, CDR1 is SGHNT, CDR2 YYREEE (reference sequence). CDR3 nucleotide sequence: TGTGCCAGCAGCATTGAGGTCGAGTATGGCTACACCTTC. Protein sequence: CASSIEVEYGYTF.

V gene TRBV9 combines with J gene TRBJ1-1, with TRBD1 matching 9 bases. The CDR3 is 14 residues long. After removal of 0 bases from V and 3 bases from J, the junction contained 0 bases not matched to a gene. Germline V CDR1 and CDR2: SGDLS, YYNGEE. Here the CDR3 DNA reads TGTGCCAGCAGCGTAGGGACAGGGGACACTGAAGCTTTCTTT. Its protein is CASSVGTGDTEAFF.

The rearrangement joins TRBV5-1 to TRBJ1-5, with TRBD1 matching over 10 bases. Unmatched junction bases numbered 4, after V lost 0 bases and J lost 4 bases. This CDR3 is built from 16 residues. CDR1 SGHRS and CDR2 YFSETQ come from the germline V gene. CDR3: CASSLGGQGRNQPQHF. CDR3 in DNA: TGCGCCAGCAGCTTGGGGGGACAGGGGCGGAATCAGCCCCAGCATTTT.

This chain connects TRBV6-5 to TRBJ1-1, with D uncertain. This CDR3 contains 15 residues. Deletions cut 9 bases from V and 0 bases from J, with 17 bases between. The V gene's germline CDR1 is MNHEY and CDR2 SVGAGI. CDR3 protein: CASDSTIQVNTEAFF. The CDR3 DNA is TGTGCCAGTGATTCGACGATTCAGGTGAACACTGAAGCTTTCTTT.

In regard to this clone: A much more abundant neighbour one base away suggests this may be a read error. The rearrangement links TRBV5-6 to TRBJ1-1; tentative D call: TRBD1 (6 bases). This CDR3 contains 13 residues. Germline CDR1 is SGHDT and CDR2 is YYEEEE. Trimming left V 0 bases short and J 3 bases short, with 6 bases between. CDR3: CASSLDRDTEAFF. In DNA form, the CDR3 reads TGTGCCAGCAGCTTGGACAGGGACACTGAAGCTTTCTTT.

Only a few counts were recorded for this clone. The rearrangement joins TRBV9 to TRBJ2-3, with a possible D match to TRBD2 (6 bases). Per the germline V gene, CDR1 is SGDLS and CDR2 is YYNGEE. The CDR3 totals 16 residues. The ends were cut back, 1 base at V and 0 bases at J, with 12 bases in the middle. The CDR3 loop reads CASSVSPGTSTDTQYF. CDR3 nucleotides: TGTGCCAGCAGCGTATCCCCCGGGACTAGCACAGATACGCAGTATTTT.

The V call is TRBV29-1, the J call TRBJ1-2; tentative D call: TRBD1 (6 bases). V dropped 6 bases and J dropped 5 bases, with 13 bases sitting between them. Germline CDR1 is SQVTM and CDR2 is ANQGSEA. The CDR3 loop spans 12 amino acids. The CDR3 protein is CSVGQMQYGYTF. The CDR3 DNA reads TGCAGCGTAGGACAGATGCAATATGGCTACACCTTC.

The chain employs TRBV5-1 and TRBJ1-1; TRBD1 is a possible D gene (6 bases). CDR1 is SGHRS and CDR2 is YFSETQ in the germline V gene. V lost 2 bases to trimming and J lost 3 bases, with 14 bases between them. The CDR3 is 15 residues long. The DNA of the CDR3 is TGCGCCAGCAGCTTAGGGGGTGCTTTGGACACTGAAGCTTTCTTT. Translation: CASSLGGALDTEAFF.

The J gene is TRBJ2-5, the V gene TRBV3-1 (or the pseudogene TRBV3-2), with a possible D match to TRBD2 (6 bases). With 7 bases removed from V and 1 base from J, the gap between germline ends came to 13 bases. CDR1 and CDR2 from the germline V gene are LGHDT and YNNKEL (reference sequence). The CDR3 is 14 residues long. DNA for the CDR3: TGTGCCAGCATTCTAGCGTCTGCCCAAGAGACCCAGTACTTC. Translation gives CASILASAQETQYF.

The chain is built from TRBV18 and TRBJ2-7; a possible D gene is TRBD2 (5 bases). CDR1 and CDR2 from the germline V gene are KGHSH and LQKENI. V gave up 1 base and J gave up 2 bases, with 12 bases separating them. The CDR3 loop spans 15 amino acids. The CDR3, as DNA: TGTGCCAGCTCACCACTCGGGGTTGGCACCTACGAGCAGTACTTC. It codes for CASSPLGVGTYEQYF.

The chain has TRBV7-6 and TRBJ2-1; 12 nucleotides agree with TRBD2. In germline, CDR1 is SGHVS, CDR2 FNYEAQ. V dropped 5 bases and J dropped 3; count of bases not matched to a gene: 8. The CDR3 sequence is 17 residues long. CDR3 protein: CASSIQPSGRVYNEQFF. The DNA for the CDR3 is TGTGCCAGCAGCATCCAGCCTAGCGGGAGGGTCTACAATGAGCAGTTCTTC.

The genes are TRBV11-3 and TRBJ1-1, with 7 bases matching TRBD1. This CDR3 contains 16 residues. The ends lost 5 bases at V and 1 base at J; junction bases unmatched: 10. The germline V gene has CDR1 SGHNT and CDR2 YENEEA. CDR3 bases: TGTGCCAGCAGCCGGCGCGGGGCAGGGGGGAACACTGAAGCTTTCTTT. Amino acid sequence: CASSRRGAGGNTEAFF.

The rearrangement joins TRBV29-1 to TRBJ1-6; D is possibly TRBD1 (5 bases). CDR1 SQVTM and CDR2 ANQGSEA come from the germline V gene. The V gene lost 4 bases and the J gene lost 8 bases, with 12 bases spanning the gap. The CDR3 extends over 13 amino acids. CDR3 DNA sequence: TGCAGCGTTGGGTACGGAGGGGATTCACCCCTCCACTTT. Translated: CSVGYGGDSPLHF.

CDR3 DNA: TGTGCCAGCAGTTTAGGAGGGACTAATTCACCCCTCCACTTT. Its translation: CASSLGGTNSPLHF. This chain links TRBV27 with TRBJ1-6, with D perhaps TRBD1 (5 bases). Germline V gene lookup returns CDR1 MNHEY and CDR2 SMNVEV (reference sequence). CDR3 length equals 14 residues. V shed 2 bases and J shed 6 bases, with 8 bases lying between them.

This clone has more than one count but fewer than ten. The V and J genes are TRBV27 and TRBJ1-2; 8 positions agree with TRBD1. CDR3 length equals 15 residues. J lost 4 bases, V lost 1 base, and 5 bases had no gene match. CDR1 MNHEY and CDR2 SMNVEV come from the germline V gene (reference sequence). CDR3 in amino acids: CASSLLGQGIYGYTF. CDR3 DNA: TGTGCCAGCAGTTTATTAGGACAGGGTATCTATGGCTACACCTTC.